The 8 T cell receptor beta chains below all came from one sample that was sequenced in a study of identical twins. TCRdb re-derived calls from the 5' RACE reads in MiXCR, one entry per CDR3 protein. The repertoire includes 400,000 to 550,000 distinct CDR3 sequences, 20% to 25% of them detected once, and about 0.99% sits in the top ten. These same records also appear under a second study, on T cells expressing NK-cell markers.

The sample was CD4+ T cells sorted from blood. Receptors were obtained from a woman aged 18-30 years in good health.

Here the CDR3 reads CASSLLVIRFYYEQYF. Written as DNA, the CDR3 is TGTGCCAGCAGCCTACTAGTTATACGGTTCTACTACGAGCAGTACTTC. The rearrangement joins TRBV11-2 to TRBJ2-7; D perhaps matches TRBD2 (5 bases). This CDR3 spans 16 amino acids. Trimming removed 5 bases at V and 3 bases at J, with 20 bases between. In germline, CDR1 is SGHAT, CDR2 FQNNGV.

The chain employs TRBV28 and TRBJ2-7; D perhaps matches TRBD2 (7 bases). The CDR3 runs to 17 residues. The germline CDR1 and CDR2 sequences are MDHEN and SYDVKM. V was cut by 6 bases and J by 0 bases, with 21 bases left in between. The DNA of the CDR3 is TGTGCCAGCAGGCCTAACTGGGGGGGCTTTAGCTCCTACGAGCAGTACTTC. It is translated as CASRPNWGGFSSYEQYF.

Only a few counts were recorded for this clonotype. The chain carries TRBV10-2 and TRBJ1-2; D may be TRBD1 (5 bases). This CDR3 has 13 amino acids. V lost 5 bases to trimming and J lost 4 bases, with 11 bases between them. CDR1 is WSHSY and CDR2 is SAAADI in the germline V gene. The DNA of the CDR3 is TGCGCCAGCAGTAGACAGTCACTCTATGGCTACACCTTC. Encoded protein: CASSRQSLYGYTF.

CDR3 residues: CASGVDRLGEYTNYGYTF. CDR3 in DNA: TGTGCTAGTGGTGTGGACAGGCTTGGGGAATATACTAACTATGGCTACACCTTC. The chain recombines TRBV12-5 with TRBJ1-2; 7 bases align to TRBD1. Germline CDR1 and CDR2: LGHNT and FRNRAP. The length of the CDR3 is 18 residues. Trimming removed 5 bases from V and 0 bases from J; junction bases left unmatched: 15.

This clonotype has more than one count but fewer than ten. V is TRBV12-3 or TRBV12-4 and J is TRBJ2-6; TRBD1 matches 7 bases. CDR3 length equals 15 residues. Trimming took 6 bases from V and 2 from J; bases not matched to a gene: 4. The CDR3 here is CASSIRGPGANVLTF. The CDR3 region has the DNA TGTGCCAGCAGCATAAGGGGGCCTGGGGCCAACGTCCTGACTTTC.

The chain joins TRBV3-1 to TRBJ2-1; unclear D gene. The J call may be in error: the DNA end matches TRBJ2-7 better. There are 12 residues in the CDR3. Germline CDR1 and CDR2: LGHDT and YNNKEL (reference sequence). The CDR3 here is CASSQVGSEQYF. CDR3 DNA sequence: TGTGCCAGCAGCCAAGTAGGGTCAGAGCAGTACTTC.

This clonotype has only a few counts. J is TRBJ2-7 and V is TRBV7-2; D not resolved. The germline V gene encodes CDR1 SGHTA and CDR2 FQGNSA. V lost 0 bases and J 2 bases, leaving 5 bases between the germline ends. CDR3 length: 13 amino acids. The CDR3 loop reads CASSLARPYEQYF. DNA of the CDR3: TGTGCCAGCAGCTTAGCTCGACCCTACGAGCAGTACTTC.

This clonotype was counted once. V and J are TRBV11-3 and TRBJ1-1; 8 bases fit TRBD1. The V gene's germline CDR1 is SGHNT and CDR2 YENEEA. Losses at the gene ends were 3 bases for V and 7 bases for J; bases not matched to a gene: 7. The CDR3 spans 14 residues. CDR3 sequence reads: CASSLTGANDEAFF. CDR3 DNA: TGTGCCAGCAGCTTGACAGGGGCTAACGATGAAGCTTTCTTT.